The 16 T cell receptor beta chains in this list originate from one sample, sequenced in a study of T cells after posttransplantation cyclophosphamide. Method: immunoSEQ multiplex PCR; TCRdb's copy keeps in-frame clones and lacks some. This sample has 30,000 to 40,000 clones and no singletons, with approximately 2.4% in the ten largest. Sequenced material: PBMCs. The receptors derive from a man aged 50 to 59 in good health, CMV-negative, and a related stem cell transplant donor.

The table lists this clone with many counts. The chain uses TRBV5-1 and TRBJ2-7; D gene uncertain. Germline V gives CDR1 SGHRS, CDR2 YFSETQ. Trimming shortened V by 4 bases and J by 5 bases, and 10 bases separated the two germline ends. The CDR3 has 12 amino acids. CDR3 protein: CASSPGGDEQYF. In nucleotides, the CDR3 is TGCGCCAGCAGCCCTGGCGGCGACGAGCAGTACTTC.

At least ten counts were recorded for this clone. The J gene is TRBJ2-7, the V gene TRBV7-2; 12 bases are a match to TRBD2. Germline CDR1 and CDR2: SGHTA and FQGNSA. V trimming: 4 bases; J trimming: 1 base; junction bases outside the gene matches: 11. The CDR3 runs 18 residues. DNA for the CDR3: TGTGCCAGCAGCTATCGGACTAGCGGGGCCGTCGAATCCTACGAGCAGTACTTC. Encoded protein: CASSYRTSGAVESYEQYF.

In its sample, this clone was seen many times. The CDR3 coding sequence is TGTGCCAGCAGCCCGACAGTAACGGGCGAGCAGTACTTC. Translating gives CASSPTVTGEQYF. The chain employs TRBV6-6 and TRBJ2-7; D might be TRBD1 (5 bases). V shed 6 bases and J shed 6 bases, with 15 bases lying between them. This CDR3 has 13 residues. Germline V gene sequence: CDR1 MNHNY, CDR2 SVGAGI (reference sequence).

This sequence joins TRBV27 and TRBJ1-4, with a tentative D call TRBD1 (5 bases). V lost 3 bases to trimming and J lost 6 bases, with 14 bases between them. Germline V gene lookup returns CDR1 MNHEY and CDR2 SMNVEV (reference sequence). This CDR3 contains 15 residues. CDR3 in amino acids: CASSFVGGLHEKLFF. The DNA of the CDR3 is TGTGCCAGCAGTTTCGTGGGGGGACTCCATGAAAAACTGTTTTTT. The full variable domain, rest sourced from reference TRBV27 and TRBJ1-4, is EAQVTQNPRYLITVTGKKLTVTCSQNMNHEYMSWYRQDPGLGLRQIYYSMNVEVTDKGDVPEGYKVSRKEKRNFPLILESPSPNQTSLYFCASSFVGGLHEKLFFGSGTQLSVL.

The rearrangement joins TRBV9 to TRBJ2-7, with TRBD2 matching 10 bases. Trimming at V came to 5 bases and at J to 4 bases, leaving 12 bases not matched to a gene. The CDR3 runs 16 residues. Germline lookup yields CDR1 SGDLS and CDR2 YYNGEE. The CDR3 DNA sequence: TGTGCCAGCAGTCCTTCTAGCGGGAGTTTATTTTACGAGCAGTACTTC. Translating gives CASSPSSGSLFYEQYF.

This clone was seen repeatedly, ten times or more. This sequence joins TRBV7-2 and TRBJ2-3; D ambiguous. V shed 3 bases and J shed 5 bases, with 12 bases lying between them. Germline CDR1 and CDR2: SGHTA and FQGNSA. This CDR3 is built from 14 residues. CDR3 in amino acids: CASSLLPRRDTQYF. The CDR3 DNA reads TGTGCCAGCAGCTTGCTACCCCGAAGAGATACGCAGTATTTT.

This clone was recorded at least ten times. The V call is TRBV9, the J call TRBJ2-1; D is unclear. Trimming removed 0 bases from V and 3 bases from J, with 10 bases in between. CDR1 is SGDLS, CDR2 YYNGEE, per germline. This CDR3 region has 15 residues. The CDR3 protein is CASSVVSTVYNEQFF. The CDR3 DNA reads as TGTGCCAGCAGCGTAGTTAGTACGGTCTACAATGAGCAGTTCTTC.

This clone came up many times. CDR3 region: CASRPTGGEQYF. The CDR3 coding sequence is TGTGCCAGCAGACCGACAGGGGGCGAGCAGTACTTC. The rearrangement links TRBV6-1 to TRBJ2-7; 9 bases are shared with TRBD1. V trimming: 6 bases; J trimming: 6 bases; junction bases outside the gene matches: 3. The CDR3 consists of 12 residues. Germline lookup yields CDR1 MNHNS and CDR2 SASEGT.

This clone was observed at least ten times. The chain is built from TRBV19 and TRBJ1-2, with 11 positions matching TRBD1. The CDR3 is 16 residues long. The V gene's germline CDR1 is LNHDA and CDR2 SQIVND (reference sequence). Trimming took 6 bases from V and 0 from J; bases not matched to a gene: 6. The CDR3 DNA sequence: TGTGCCAGTAGCAGGGGACAGGGGGGAGCTAACTATGGCTACACCTTC. Its protein is CASSRGQGGANYGYTF.

Many counts were recorded for this clone. This sequence joins TRBV7-3 and TRBJ2-5; D remains ambiguous. Trimming shortened V by 5 bases and J by 4 bases, and 14 bases separated the two germline ends. This CDR3 contains 14 residues. Germline assignment: CDR1 SGHTA and CDR2 FQGTGA. DNA of the CDR3: TGTGCCAGCAGCCCTCTGAGTCGAGGAGAGACCCAGTACTTC. This translates into CASSPLSRGETQYF.

This clone was observed a few times. An end of the junction differs from the germline gene, which may be a read error. The sample holds other DNA sequences that translate to the same CDR3. The V and J genes are TRBV7-2 and TRBJ1-1, with D tentatively TRBD1 (5 bases). Per germline, CDR1 SGHTA and CDR2 FQGNSA. The CDR3 is 15 amino acids. The CDR3 loop reads CASSLDTPVNTEAFF. The CDR3 nucleotides are TGTGCCAGCAGCCTGGACACCCCCGTGAACACTGAGGCTTTCTTT.

This clone was seen ten or more times. The J gene is TRBJ1-1, the V gene TRBV9; TRBD1 might be the D (5 bases). This CDR3 is 15 amino acids long. The ends were cut back, 0 bases at V and 0 bases at J, with 9 bases in the middle. The V gene's germline CDR1 is SGDLS and CDR2 YYNGEE. Here the CDR3 DNA reads TGTGCCAGCAGCGTAGCGGGGGGGATGAACACTGAAGCTTTCTTT. Protein: CASSVAGGMNTEAFF.

The sample holds many counts of this clone. The genes are TRBV19 and TRBJ1-6, with TRBD1 matching over 8 bases. V lost 2 bases to trimming and J lost 7 bases; unmatched junction nucleotides: 10. Germline V lookup: CDR1 LNHDA, CDR2 SQIVND (reference sequence). This CDR3 is 17 amino acids long. CDR3 nucleotides: TGTGCCAGTAGTATATTTAGGGGGACAGGCGTGAATTCACCCCTCCACTTT. Amino acid sequence: CASSIFRGTGVNSPLHF. Filled out from reference TRBV19 and TRBJ1-6, the complete variable domain reads DGGITQSPKYLFRKEGQNVTLSCEQNLNHDAMYWYRQDPGQGLRLIYYSQIVNDFQKGDIAEGYSVSREKKESFPLTVTSAQKNPTAFYLCASSIFRGTGVNSPLHFGNGTRLTVT.

The chain has TRBV6-1 and TRBJ1-1; TRBD1 matches at 9 bases. Germline CDR1 reads MNHNS; CDR2 reads SASEGT. The CDR3 spans 14 residues. J gave up 7 bases and V 4 bases, and 7 bases lay outside the gene matches. The CDR3 DNA reads as TGTGCCAGCAGTGGGACAGGGGATACTGATGAAGCTTTCTTT. Amino acid sequence: CASSGTGDTDEAFF.

There are many counts of this clone. The gene calls are TRBV27 and TRBJ2-2, with 12 bases lining up with TRBD2. The CDR3 has 16 amino acids. Germline trimming cut 4 bases from V and 6 bases from J; bases unmatched to any gene: 6. Germline loops: CDR1 MNHEY, CDR2 SMNVEV (reference sequence). The CDR3 DNA sequence: TGTGCCAGCAGTTCGACGCTAGCGGGGGGGCCCGGGGAGCTGTTTTTT. Translation: CASSSTLAGGPGELFF.

In this sample, this clone turned up many times. The CDR3 reads CASSLGQGHYGYTF. In DNA form, the CDR3 reads TGTGCCAGCTCACTCGGACAGGGTCACTATGGCTACACCTTC. The rearrangement uses TRBV18 and TRBJ1-2, with 8 positions matching TRBD1. J gave up 3 bases and V 4 bases, and 4 bases lay outside the gene matches. This CDR3 is 14 amino acids long. Germline V gene sequence: CDR1 KGHSH, CDR2 LQKENI.